This T cell receptor (beta chain) was documented in a study of blood T cell repertoires in COVID-19. On the study more broadly: From T cells, B-cell-depleted T cells, or PBMCs came the material, which was cDNA or gDNA.

CDR1 is SGHRS, CDR2 YFSETQ, per germline. The CDR3 has 11 amino acids. Between the trimmed V and J ends, which lost 5 bases and 6 bases, there was a span of 9 bases. Assignments of participants to cohorts depended upon their own reported clinical history. Contact with a PCR-confirmed or clinician-diagnosed COVID-19 case occurred within 2 weeks of entry. Original handling: Scientists estimated how many nucleated cells there were by amplifying reference gene primers. TCRdb's table, derived via immunoSEQ multiplex PCR, lists solely in-frame clones and lacks some. V and J calls and clone size follow that table, whereas D and trimming were derived from the DNA. The sample has 250,000 or so clones, 75% to 95% seen once.

The rearrangement links TRBV5-1 to TRBJ2-7; weak D call: TRBD1 (6 bases). The receptor's source is a man aged 35-49 years who had been exposed to COVID-19. The sequencing input was PBMCs or T cells enriched from blood (not recorded which). As DNA, the CDR3 is TGCGCCAGCAGGTTGACAGGCGAGCAGTACTTC. It encodes CASRLTGEQYF.